What follows are 15 T cell receptor beta chains derived from one specimen sequenced in a study of T-cell reconstitution after alpha-beta-depleted transplantation in children. Unique molecular identifiers featured in how the TCRbeta library was prepared. Each CDR3 protein gets one entry after TCRdb re-called the PCR reads with MiXCR. Seen here are around 800,000 distinct CDR3 sequences, roughly 15% observed once, and the top ten hold approximately 5%. The specimen was PBMCs, mostly from graft donor cells, collected 360 days after TCRalphabeta/CD19-depleted stem cell transplant. Receptor source: a male patient between 5 and 17 years old who had a stem cell transplant for acute lymphoblastic leukemia, so the T cells may come from the graft donor.

This clonotype was picked up many times. The V and J genes are TRBV12-3 or TRBV12-4 and TRBJ1-1; D gene unclear. The CDR3 loop spans 11 amino acids. Trimming stripped 3 bases from V and 10 bases from J, with 9 bases between. DNA for the CDR3: TGTGCCAGCAGTTTTTCTTCGGGAGCTTTCTTT. Amino acid sequence: CASSFSSGAFF.

The V gene is TRBV27, the J gene TRBJ2-2; perhaps TRBD1 as D (5 bases). Trimming removed 3 bases at V and 4 bases at J, with 12 bases between. Germline V gene lookup returns CDR1 MNHEY and CDR2 SMNVEV (reference sequence). The CDR3 runs to 15 residues. DNA of the CDR3: TGTGCCAGCAGTTTTTTCGGGCAGGGCACCGGGGAGCTGTTTTTT. It specifies CASSFFGQGTGELFF.

A few counts support this clonotype. This sequence joins TRBV3-1 and TRBJ2-3, with TRBD2 matching 8 bases. Germline values: CDR1 LGHDT, CDR2 YNNKEL (reference sequence). The CDR3 sequence is 16 residues long. V trimming: 3 bases; J trimming: 1 base; junction bases outside the gene matches: 6. The CDR3 loop reads CASSHNPAGGTDTQYF. CDR3 DNA sequence: TGTGCCAGCAGCCATAATCCAGCGGGAGGCACAGATACGCAGTATTTT.

This clonotype was observed a handful of times. The CDR3 loop reads CAISGRGADTQYF. The CDR3 nucleotides are TGTGCCATCAGTGGTAGGGGGGCAGATACGCAGTATTTT. The chain joins TRBV10-3 to TRBJ2-3, with D perhaps being TRBD1 or TRBD2 (6 bases each). This CDR3 is 13 amino acids long. From germline, CDR1 is ENHRY and CDR2 SYGVKD. With 4 bases removed from V and 4 bases from J, the gap between germline ends came to 9 bases.

V is TRBV5-1 and J is TRBJ2-4; D possibly corresponds to TRBD2 (6 bases). This CDR3 is 16 amino acids long. The V gene lost 3 bases and the J gene lost 1 base, with 14 bases spanning the gap. Germline V gene sequence: CDR1 SGHRS, CDR2 YFSETQ. The CDR3 DNA is TGCGCCAGCAGCTCGGGGCCCGGAGGGGCCAAAAACATTCAGTACTTC. Its translation: CASSSGPGGAKNIQYF. The full variable domain, completed using reference TRBV5-1 and TRBJ2-4, is KAGVTQTPRYLIKTRGQQVTLSCSPISGHRSVSWYQQTPGQGLQFLFEYFSETQRNKGNFPGRFSGRQFSNSRSEMNVSTLELGDSALYLCASSSGPGGAKNIQYFGAGTRLSVL.

This clonotype has a handful of counts. This sequence joins TRBV7-6 and TRBJ2-3; D unresolved. This CDR3 comprises 14 residues. Germline CDR1 SGHVS, CDR2 FNYEAQ. Trimming took off 1 base at V and 1 base at J, with 6 bases between the two ends. The CDR3, as DNA: TGTGCCAGCAGCTTAGATATCCGCACAGATACGCAGTATTTT. Translated, it gives CASSLDIRTDTQYF. Filled out from reference TRBV7-6 and TRBJ2-3, the complete variable domain reads GAGVSQSPRYKVTKRGQDVALRCDPISGHVSLYWYRQALGQGPEFLTYFNYEAQQDKSGLPNDRFSAERPEGSISTLTIQRTEQRDSAMYRCASSLDIRTDTQYFGPGTRLTVL.

Regarding this clonotype: An end of the junction does not agree with germline; a read error may underlie this. The V call is TRBV12-3 or TRBV12-4, the J call TRBJ2-1; 8 bases agree with TRBD2. CDR3 length: 13 residues. The CDR3 reads CASSLLNMGGLVF. The DNA of the CDR3 is TGTGCCAGCAGTTTACTGAATATGGGGGGACTAGTCTTC.

In its sample, this clonotype was seen a few times. The rearrangement joins TRBV12-3 or TRBV12-4 to TRBJ1-3; no firm D call. Between the trimmed V and J ends, which lost 3 bases and 0 bases, there was a span of 12 bases. This CDR3 has 16 residues. The CDR3 region is CASSFVGQASGNTIYF. The CDR3 region has the DNA TGTGCCAGCAGTTTCGTAGGCCAAGCCTCTGGAAACACCATATATTTT.

The J gene is TRBJ2-2, the V gene TRBV12-3 or TRBV12-4; tentative D call: TRBD1 (5 bases). V was shortened by 1 base and J by 7 bases, with 10 bases between the two germline ends. The CDR3 consists of 14 residues. CDR3 loop: CASSLEGRGGELFF. The CDR3 DNA is TGTGCCAGCAGTTTAGAGGGAAGGGGCGGGGAGCTGTTTTTT.

This clonotype was counted at least ten times. The chain has TRBV27 and TRBJ2-7; TRBD2 agrees at 14 bases. Germline values: CDR1 MNHEY, CDR2 SMNVEV (reference sequence). The CDR3 has 15 residues. V was clipped by 6 bases and J by 2 bases; unmatched bases: 3. CDR3 loop: CASSSGLAGAYEQYF. Here the CDR3 DNA reads TGTGCCAGCAGCTCGGGACTAGCGGGAGCCTACGAGCAGTACTTC.

V is TRBV6-2 or TRBV6-3 and J is TRBJ2-7; TRBD1 aligns across 8 bases. Germline CDR1 reads MNHEY; CDR2 reads SVGEGT. The CDR3 is 14 residues long. The ends lost 2 bases at V and 4 bases at J; junction bases unmatched: 4. The CDR3 spells CASSYGGQVYEQYF. CDR3 coding DNA: TGTGCCAGCAGTTACGGGGGACAGGTTTACGAGCAGTACTTC.

The genes are TRBV12-3 or TRBV12-4 and TRBJ1-2; D call uncertain. This CDR3 is built from 13 residues. The germline V and J ends were trimmed by 4 bases and 8 bases, with 14 bases remaining between them. The DNA for the CDR3 is TGTGCCAGCAGTTCACGGACCTATGGGGGCTACACCTTC. Protein product: CASSSRTYGGYTF.

V gene TRBV5-1 combines with J gene TRBJ2-1, with 8 bases lining up with TRBD2. Germline CDR1 is SGHRS and CDR2 is YFSETQ. This CDR3 is 13 amino acids long. V was clipped by 9 bases and J by 8 bases; unmatched bases: 10. The CDR3 reads CATRVASGHEQFF. In DNA, the CDR3 is TGCGCCACCCGAGTGGCTAGCGGGCATGAGCAGTTCTTC.

This clonotype occurred many times. V is TRBV12-3 or TRBV12-4 and J is TRBJ2-1, with 11 bases that match TRBD2. Germline trimming cut 6 bases from V and 13 bases from J; bases unmatched to any gene: 8. The CDR3 sequence is 13 residues long. CDR3 sequence (DNA): TGTGCCAGCAGGTTGACTAGCGGGATTGGTCAGTTCTTC. Its translation is CASRLTSGIGQFF.

The CDR3 DNA sequence: TGCAGTGCTAGAGATATAGAGGGGCTCTACGAGCAGTACTTC. It is translated as CSARDIEGLYEQYF. The V and J genes are TRBV20-1 and TRBJ2-7, with D perhaps given as TRBD1 or TRBD2 (5 bases each). Germline V gene data show CDR1 as DFQATT and CDR2 as SNEGSKA (reference sequence). Trimming left V 0 bases short and J 3 bases short, with 12 bases between. This CDR3 region has 14 residues.